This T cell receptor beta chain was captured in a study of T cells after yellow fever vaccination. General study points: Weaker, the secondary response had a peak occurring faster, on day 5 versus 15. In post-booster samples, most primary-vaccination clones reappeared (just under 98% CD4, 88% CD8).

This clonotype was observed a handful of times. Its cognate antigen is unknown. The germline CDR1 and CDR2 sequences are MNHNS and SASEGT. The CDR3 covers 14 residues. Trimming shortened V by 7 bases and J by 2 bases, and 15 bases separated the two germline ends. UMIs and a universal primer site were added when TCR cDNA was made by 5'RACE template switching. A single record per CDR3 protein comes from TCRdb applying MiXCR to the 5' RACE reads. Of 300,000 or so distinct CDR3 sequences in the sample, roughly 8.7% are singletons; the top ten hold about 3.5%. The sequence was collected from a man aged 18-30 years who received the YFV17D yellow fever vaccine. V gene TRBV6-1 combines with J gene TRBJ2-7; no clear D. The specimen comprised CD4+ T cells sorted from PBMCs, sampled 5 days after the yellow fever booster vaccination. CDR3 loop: CASMMIPLAYEQYF. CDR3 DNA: TGTGCCAGCATGATGATACCCCTAGCCTACGAGCAGTACTTC.